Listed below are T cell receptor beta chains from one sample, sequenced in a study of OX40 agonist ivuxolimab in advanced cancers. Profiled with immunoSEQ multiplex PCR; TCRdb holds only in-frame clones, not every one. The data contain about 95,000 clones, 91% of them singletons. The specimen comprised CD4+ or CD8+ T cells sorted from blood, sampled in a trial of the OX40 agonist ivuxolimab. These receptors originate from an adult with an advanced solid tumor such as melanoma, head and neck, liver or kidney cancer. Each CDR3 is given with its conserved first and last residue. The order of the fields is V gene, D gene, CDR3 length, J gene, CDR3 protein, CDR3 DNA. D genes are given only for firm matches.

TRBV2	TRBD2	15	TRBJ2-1	CASSRGGSMGNEQFF	TGTGCCAGCAGTCGGGGCGGGAGTATGGGCAATGAGCAGTTCTTC
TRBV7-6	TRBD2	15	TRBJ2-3	CASSLGLAGGDTQYF	TGTGCCAGCAGCTTAGGCCTAGCGGGAGGAGATACGCAGTATTTT
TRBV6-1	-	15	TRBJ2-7	CASSALEVSSYEQYF	TGTGCCAGCAGTGCGTTAGAGGTGAGCTCCTACGAGCAGTACTTC
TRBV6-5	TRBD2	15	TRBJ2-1	CASSYPGTSRDEQFF	TGTGCCAGCAGTTACCCCGGGACTAGCAGGGATGAGCAGTTCTTC
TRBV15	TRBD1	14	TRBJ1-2	CATTSGADRVGYTF	TGTGCCACCACCTCGGGGGCAGACAGGGTTGGCTACACCTTC
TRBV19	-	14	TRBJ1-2	CASSMRRANYGYTF	TGTGCCAGTAGTATGAGACGAGCTAACTATGGCTACACCTTC
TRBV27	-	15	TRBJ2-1	CASSLWGGPHNEQFF	TGTGCCAGCAGTTTATGGGGTGGTCCCCATAATGAGCAGTTCTTC
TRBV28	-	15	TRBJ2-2	CASSRGTANTGELFF	TGTGCCAGCAGTAGGGGGACCGCCAACACCGGGGAGCTGTTTTTT
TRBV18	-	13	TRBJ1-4	CASSQRINEKLFF	TGTGCCAGCTCACAACGGATTAATGAAAAACTGTTTTTT
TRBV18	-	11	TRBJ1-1	CASSPGLEAFF	TGTGCCAGCTCACCGGGACTAGAAGCTTTCTTT
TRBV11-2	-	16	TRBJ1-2	CASSLDLGALHYGYTF	TGTGCCAGCAGCTTAGATCTTGGAGCCTTACACTATGGCTACACCTTC
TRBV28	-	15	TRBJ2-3	CASSPRVHTRDTQYF	TGTGCCAGCAGTCCAAGGGTCCACACACGAGATACGCAGTATTTT
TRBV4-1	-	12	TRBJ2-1	CASSTGGNEQFF	TGCGCCAGCTCAACGGGCGGAAATGAGCAGTTCTTC
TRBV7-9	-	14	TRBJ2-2	CASSLLSNTGELFF	TGTGCCAGCAGCTTACTGTCGAACACCGGGGAGCTGTTTTTT